The clone carrying this T cell receptor (beta chain) came up a few times. Its specificity is unknown. Researchers amplified the TCR beta CDR3 regions from RNA transcripts. The primer set for the first-round RT-PCR of the TCR CDR3 was HTBI. TCRdb reprocessed the multiplex PCR reads via MiXCR and lists one record per CDR3 protein. The data show roughly 290,000 distinct CDR3 sequences, around 15% seen once. The data stem from a study of T cells in Graves' hyperthyroidism and ophthalmopathy. Germline CDR1 reads LNHDA; CDR2 reads SQIVND (reference sequence). Trimming cost V 0 bases and J 7 bases, with 19 bases left between them. The length of the CDR3 is 17 residues. General study findings and limits: Blood held most thyroid clonotypes expanded above 0.001 frequency.

Patients were aged 18 to 65, had disease duration under 2 months, and had newly diagnosed hyperthyroidism. Uncontrolled infection, other autoimmune disease, pregnancy or lactation disqualified patients from enrolment. Source material for PBMCs was 10 ml fresh peripheral blood. The chain links TRBV19 to TRBJ2-4, with D possibly TRBD2 on 6 matching bases. Specimen: blood. The source of this sequence is a woman between 40 and 50 years old with Graves' hyperthyroidism. CDR3 protein: CASSIDKGGMGWNIQYF. DNA of the CDR3: TGTGCCAGTAGTATAGATAAGGGCGGGATGGGTTGGAACATTCAGTACTTC.